Listed here are 19 T cell receptor beta chains from one sample, sequenced in a study of cytomegalovirus exposure and HLA in healthy donors. This PCR relied on a set of 60 Vbeta primers and 13 Jbeta primers. Sequencing was performed with immunoSEQ multiplex PCR; in TCRdb, only in-frame clones are kept and a portion is missing. The sample holds 150,000 to 200,000 clones; over 65% are singletons and the top ten take about 4%. Sequenced: PBMCs. The receptor source for this set is a woman aged 60 to 75 in good health and CMV-seropositive.

The V gene is TRBV19, the J gene TRBJ1-1; no firm D call. Germline assignment: CDR1 LNHDA and CDR2 SQIVND (reference sequence). V lost 4 bases to trimming and J lost 0 bases, with 9 bases between them. The length of the CDR3 is 14 residues. This CDR3 is CASSTTVMNTEAFF. The DNA for the CDR3 is TGTGCCAGTAGTACTACAGTCATGAACACTGAAGCTTTCTTT.

This clone was seen only once. The chain links TRBV29-1 to TRBJ1-3; D ambiguous. Germline CDR1 reads SQVTM; CDR2 reads ANQGSEA. The CDR3 is 14 residues long. CDR3 amino acids: CTCDGELSGNTIYF. CDR3 bases: TGCACCTGTGACGGGGAACTCTCTGGAAACACCATATATTTT. The whole variable domain, remainder taken from reference TRBV29-1 and TRBJ1-3, is SAVISQKPSRDICQRGTSLTIQCQVDSQVTMMFWYRQQPGQSLTLIATANQGSEATYESGFVIDKFPISRPNLTFSTLTVSNMSPEDSSIYLCTCDGELSGNTIYFGEGSWLTVV.

This sequence joins TRBV4-3 and TRBJ2-3; the match to TRBD2 covers 7 bases. After removal of 5 bases from V and 0 bases from J, the junction contained 5 bases not matched to a gene. CDR1 LGHNA and CDR2 YSLEER come from the germline V gene. This CDR3 comprises 15 residues. The CDR3 is CASSFSGVSTDTQYF. Here the CDR3 DNA reads TGCGCCAGCAGCTTCAGCGGGGTGAGCACAGATACGCAGTATTTT.

The V and J genes are TRBV18 and TRBJ1-2, with 7 bases lining up with TRBD1. The trim removed 1 base at V and 5 bases at J, leaving 7 bases unmatched. The CDR3 contains 15 residues. CDR1 and CDR2 from the germline V gene are KGHSH and LQKENI. CDR3 protein: CASSPQQGFSYGYTF. The CDR3 nucleotides read TGTGCCAGCTCACCACAACAGGGGTTTTCGTATGGCTACACCTTC.

The CDR3, as DNA: TGTGCCAGCAGCCCCCAACTTGGTGCGGTCTTTGACATTCAGTACTTC. This codes for CASSPQLGAVFDIQYF. This chain joins TRBV9 and TRBJ2-4; no clear D gene. The ends were cut back, 4 bases at V and 8 bases at J, with 22 bases in the middle. The CDR3 totals 16 residues. The germline V gene has CDR1 SGDLS and CDR2 YYNGEE. The variable domain in full, completed from reference TRBV9 and TRBJ2-4, reads DSGVTQTPKHLITATGQRVTLRCSPRSGDLSVYWYQQSLDQGLQFLIQYYNGEERAKGNILERFSAQQFPDLHSELNLSSLELGDSALYFCASSPQLGAVFDIQYFGAGTRLSVL.

V and J are TRBV30 and TRBJ2-5; D is perhaps TRBD2 (6 bases). Germline CDR1 and CDR2: GTSNPN and SVGIG (reference sequence). Trimming left V 0 bases short and J 5 bases short, with 10 bases between. This CDR3 spans 13 amino acids. CDR3 coding DNA: TGTGCCTGGAGTGTAGGAGGGAAGGAGACCCAGTACTTC. Encoded protein: CAWSVGGKETQYF.

This sequence joins TRBV10-3 and TRBJ2-2; no reliable D call. CDR3 length: 14 residues. CDR1 is ENHRY and CDR2 is SYGVKD in the germline V gene. Trimming shortened V by 0 bases and J by 4 bases, and 6 bases separated the two germline ends. In DNA form, the CDR3 reads TGTGCCATCAGTGAGTCTACAGCCACCGGGGAGCTGTTTTTT. Protein product: CAISESTATGELFF.

This clone appeared a few times. The genes are TRBV7-9 and TRBJ2-7; possible D gene TRBD1, 7 bases. This CDR3 has 14 residues. CDR1 SEHNR and CDR2 FQNEAQ come from the germline V gene (reference sequence). V was clipped by 5 bases and J by 3 bases, with 14 bases between them. CDR3 amino acids: CASSPGGGNYEQYF. CDR3 DNA: TGTGCCAGCAGCCCTGGAGGGGGCAACTACGAGCAGTACTTC.

The CDR3 region has the DNA TGTGCCAGCAGCACCGACAGGGTTAGCGAAAAACTGTTTTTT. Amino acid sequence: CASSTDRVSEKLFF. J is TRBJ1-4 and V is TRBV5-4; 7 positions match TRBD1. With 4 bases clipped from V and 8 bases from J, the junction kept 8 bases outside the gene matches. CDR3 length: 14 residues. Germline values: CDR1 SGHNT, CDR2 YYREEE (reference sequence). Variable domain in full (rest from reference TRBV5-4 and TRBJ1-4): ETGVTQSPTHLIKTRGQQVTLRCSSQSGHNTVSWYQQALGQGPQFIFQYYREEENGRGNFPPRFSGLQFPNYSSELNVNALELDDSALYLCASSTDRVSEKLFFGSGTQLSVL.

V is TRBV9 and J is TRBJ1-2; D perhaps matches TRBD1 (5 bases). The CDR3 consists of 14 residues. Trimming pared 0 bases from V and 9 bases from J, leaving 15 bases between. Germline V gene data show CDR1 as SGDLS and CDR2 as YYNGEE. CDR3 in amino acids: CASSVVGQGGRYTF. The DNA for the CDR3 is TGTGCCAGCAGCGTAGTAGGCCAGGGAGGGCGCTACACCTTC. The full variable domain, with the rest looked up from reference TRBV9 and TRBJ1-2, is DSGVTQTPKHLITATGQRVTLRCSPRSGDLSVYWYQQSLDQGLQFLIQYYNGEERAKGNILERFSAQQFPDLHSELNLSSLELGDSALYFCASSVVGQGGRYTFGSGTRLTVV.

The chain is built from TRBV11-2 and TRBJ2-6; 10 nucleotides agree with TRBD1. The V segment lost 8 bases and the J segment 2 bases; nucleotides outside the gene matches: 9. CDR3 length: 17 residues. Germline lookup yields CDR1 SGHAT and CDR2 FQNNGV. CDR3 bases: TGTGCCAGCCGCCGGACAGGGGGGCTGGCTGGGGCCAACGTCCTGACTTTC. Protein: CASRRTGGLAGANVLTF.

V is TRBV28 and J is TRBJ1-6; no clear D. Germline loops: CDR1 MDHEN, CDR2 SYDVKM. There are 16 residues in the CDR3. Trimming removed 3 bases from V and 6 bases from J, with 15 bases in between. CDR3 loop: CASSLPGSRPNSPLHF. CDR3 DNA sequence: TGTGCCAGCAGTTTGCCCGGGTCGCGGCCTAATTCACCCCTCCACTTT. Full variable domain (rest looked up from reference TRBV28 and TRBJ1-6): DVKVTQSSRYLVKRTGEKVFLECVQDMDHENMFWYRQDPGLGLRLIYFSYDVKMKEKGDIPEGYSVSREKKERFSLILESASTNQTSMYLCASSLPGSRPNSPLHFGNGTRLTVT.

V usage is TRBV10-3 and J usage is TRBJ2-7, with D possibly matching TRBD1 (5 bases). V was pared by 3 bases and J by 2 bases, with 14 bases between. Germline-derived CDR1 and CDR2 are ENHRY and SYGVKD. CDR3 size: 15 residues. CDR3 nucleotide sequence: TGTGCCATCAGTGACGGACAAGGTATAGCCTACGAGCAGTACTTC. Amino acid sequence: CAISDGQGIAYEQYF.

The chain links TRBV30 to TRBJ2-3; the match to TRBD1 covers 7 bases. Germline-derived CDR1 and CDR2 are GTSNPN and SVGIG (reference sequence). This CDR3 region has 15 residues. CDR3 loop: CALTPRDRSTDTQYF. DNA of the CDR3: TGTGCTCTAACCCCTCGGGACAGAAGCACAGATACGCAGTATTTT.

The CDR3 DNA sequence: TGTGCCAGCAGCTACGACAGCCCGCCCAATGAGCAGTTCTTC. Translated, it gives CASSYDSPPNEQFF. The chain couples TRBV6-6 to TRBJ2-1; D possibly corresponds to TRBD1 (5 bases). Trimming took off 6 bases at V and 6 bases at J, with 15 bases between the two ends. CDR1 MNHNY and CDR2 SVGAGI come from the germline V gene (reference sequence). This CDR3 spans 14 amino acids.

Only one count was recorded for this clone. V usage is TRBV4-2 and J usage is TRBJ1-1, with 9 bases fitting TRBD1. The V gene's germline CDR1 is LGHNA and CDR2 YNFKEQ. The CDR3 contains 15 residues. The ends lost 3 bases at V and 4 bases at J; junction bases unmatched: 6. This CDR3 is CASSHARDRATEAFF. Here the CDR3 DNA reads TGTGCCAGCAGCCACGCCCGGGACAGGGCCACTGAAGCTTTCTTT.

The chain is built from TRBV6-5 and TRBJ1-1; a possible D gene is TRBD1 (5 bases). V was trimmed by 7 bases and J by 0 bases, leaving 15 bases between them. Germline CDR1 reads MNHEY; CDR2 reads SVGAGI. The CDR3 is made up of 15 amino acids. CDR3 sequence: CASTEGIQVNTEAFF. The CDR3 nucleotides are TGTGCCAGCACCGAAGGAATACAGGTGAACACTGAAGCTTTCTTT.

The CDR3 spells CASSPGQDEKLFF. The DNA of the CDR3 is TGTGCCAGCAGTCCGGGACAGGATGAAAAACTGTTTTTT. The V and J genes are TRBV28 and TRBJ1-4, with 8 bases lining up with TRBD1. This CDR3 has 13 amino acids. Germline CDR1 is MDHEN and CDR2 is SYDVKM. V shed 5 bases, J shed 6 bases, and the junction held 2 bases outside the gene matches. The full variable domain, in which reference TRBV28 and TRBJ1-4 provide the parts outside the CDR3, is DVKVTQSSRYLVKRTGEKVFLECVQDMDHENMFWYRQDPGLGLRLIYFSYDVKMKEKGDIPEGYSVSREKKERFSLILESASTNQTSMYLCASSPGQDEKLFFGSGTQLSVL.

The rearrangement joins TRBV4-2 to TRBJ2-5, with no clear D. The V and J ends lost 5 bases and 5 bases respectively, with 9 bases between them. The germline V gene has CDR1 LGHNA and CDR2 YNFKEQ. The CDR3 consists of 12 residues. The CDR3 sequence is CASSDVRETQYF. The CDR3 DNA follows: TGTGCCAGCAGCGACGTGAGGGAGACCCAGTACTTC.